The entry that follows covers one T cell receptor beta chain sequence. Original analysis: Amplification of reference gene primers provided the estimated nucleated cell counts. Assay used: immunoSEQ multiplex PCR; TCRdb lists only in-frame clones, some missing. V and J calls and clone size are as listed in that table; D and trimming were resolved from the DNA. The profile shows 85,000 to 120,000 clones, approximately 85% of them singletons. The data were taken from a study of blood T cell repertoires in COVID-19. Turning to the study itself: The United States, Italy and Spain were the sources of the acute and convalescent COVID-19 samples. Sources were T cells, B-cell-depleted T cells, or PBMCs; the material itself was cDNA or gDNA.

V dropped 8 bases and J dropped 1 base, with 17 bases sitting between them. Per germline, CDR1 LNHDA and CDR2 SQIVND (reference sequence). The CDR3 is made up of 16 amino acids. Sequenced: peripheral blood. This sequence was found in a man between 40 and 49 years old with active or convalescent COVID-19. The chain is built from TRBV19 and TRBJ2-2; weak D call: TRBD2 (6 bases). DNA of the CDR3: TGTGCCAGTGAGGGACGAGGCGGGGAGAACACCGGGGAGCTGTTTTTT. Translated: CASEGRGGENTGELFF.